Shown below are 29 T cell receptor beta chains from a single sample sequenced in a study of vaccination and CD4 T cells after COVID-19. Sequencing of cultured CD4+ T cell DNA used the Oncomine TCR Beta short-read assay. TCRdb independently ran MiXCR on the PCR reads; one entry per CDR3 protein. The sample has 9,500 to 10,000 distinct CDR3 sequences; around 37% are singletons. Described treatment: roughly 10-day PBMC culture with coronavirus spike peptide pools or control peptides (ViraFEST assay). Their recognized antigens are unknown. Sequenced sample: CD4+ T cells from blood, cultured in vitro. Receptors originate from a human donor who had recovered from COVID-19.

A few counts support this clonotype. CDR3 amino acids: CASSQDPALAGASYQETQYF. DNA for the CDR3: TGCGCCAGCAGCCAAGATCCGGCCCTAGCGGGGGCTTCGTACCAAGAGACCCAGTACTTC. The rearrangement uses TRBV4-1 and TRBJ2-5; 10 bases are shared with TRBD2. V lost 0 bases and J lost 0; bases outside the gene matches: 13. The length of the CDR3 is 20 residues. Looked up from germline, CDR1 is MGHRA and CDR2 is YSYEKL.

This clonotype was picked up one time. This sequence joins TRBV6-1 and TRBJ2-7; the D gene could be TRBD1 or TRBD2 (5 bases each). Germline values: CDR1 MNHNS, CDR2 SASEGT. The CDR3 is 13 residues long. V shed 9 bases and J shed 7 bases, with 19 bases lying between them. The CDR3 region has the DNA TGTGCCAGTCGAAGTGGGGGTAACGAAGAGCAGTACTTC. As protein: CASRSGGNEEQYF.

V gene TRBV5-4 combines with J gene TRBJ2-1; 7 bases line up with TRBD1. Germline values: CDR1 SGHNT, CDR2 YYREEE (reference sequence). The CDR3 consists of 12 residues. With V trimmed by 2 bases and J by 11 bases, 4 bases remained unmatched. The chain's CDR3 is CASSLSQGKQFF. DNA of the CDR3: TGTGCCAGCAGCTTATCACAGGGGAAGCAGTTCTTC.

CDR3: CASRPPGTGSYNEQFF. The DNA for the CDR3 is TGTGCCAGCAGACCCCCCGGGACAGGGAGCTACAATGAGCAGTTCTTC. The chain employs TRBV12-3 or TRBV12-4 and TRBJ2-1; TRBD1 aligns across 9 bases. With 6 bases clipped from V and 3 bases from J, the junction kept 9 bases outside the gene matches. This CDR3 has 16 residues.

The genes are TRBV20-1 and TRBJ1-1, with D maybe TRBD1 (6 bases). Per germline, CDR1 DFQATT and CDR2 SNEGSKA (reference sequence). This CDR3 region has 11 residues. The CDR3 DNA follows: TGCAGGAGGGGGGGGGACACTGAAGCTTTCTTT. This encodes CRRGGDTEAFF.

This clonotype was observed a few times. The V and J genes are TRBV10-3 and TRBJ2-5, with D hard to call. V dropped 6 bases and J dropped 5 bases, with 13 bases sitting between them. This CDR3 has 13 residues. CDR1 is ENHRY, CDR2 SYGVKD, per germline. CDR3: CAISNPPRETQYF. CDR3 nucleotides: TGTGCCATCAGCAACCCACCGAGGGAGACCCAGTACTTC.

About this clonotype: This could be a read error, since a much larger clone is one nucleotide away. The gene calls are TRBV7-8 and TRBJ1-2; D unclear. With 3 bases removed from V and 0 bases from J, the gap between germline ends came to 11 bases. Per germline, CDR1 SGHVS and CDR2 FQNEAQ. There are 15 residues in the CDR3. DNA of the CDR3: TGTGCCAGCAGCTTTGAGGGTTCCCCTAACTATGGCTACACCTTC. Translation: CASSFEGSPNYGYTF.

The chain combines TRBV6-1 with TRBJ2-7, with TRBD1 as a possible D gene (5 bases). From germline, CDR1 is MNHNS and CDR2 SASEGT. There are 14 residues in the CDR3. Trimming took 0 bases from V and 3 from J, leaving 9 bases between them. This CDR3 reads CASSEAGLHYEQYF. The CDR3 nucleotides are TGTGCCAGCAGTGAAGCGGGGCTTCACTACGAGCAGTACTTC.

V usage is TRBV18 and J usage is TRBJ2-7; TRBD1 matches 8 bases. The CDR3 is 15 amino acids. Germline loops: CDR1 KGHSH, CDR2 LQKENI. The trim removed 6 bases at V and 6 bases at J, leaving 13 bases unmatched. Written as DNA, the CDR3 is TGTGCCAGCTCCCCCGGACAGGGAAGGTCTTCCGAGCAGTACTTC. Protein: CASSPGQGRSSEQYF.

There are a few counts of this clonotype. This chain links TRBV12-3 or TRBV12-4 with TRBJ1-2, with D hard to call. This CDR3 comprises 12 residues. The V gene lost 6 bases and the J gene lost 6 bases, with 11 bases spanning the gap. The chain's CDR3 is CASSRPKHGYTF. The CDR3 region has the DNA TGTGCCAGCAGCCGCCCGAAGCATGGCTACACCTTC.

The CDR3 is CSASLQGSSYEQYF. The CDR3 bases are TGCAGTGCTAGCTTGCAGGGCAGCTCCTACGAGCAGTACTTC. The chain carries TRBV20-1 and TRBJ2-7; tentative D call: TRBD1 (5 bases). Trimming shortened V by 3 bases and J by 0 bases, and 12 bases separated the two germline ends. Germline assignment: CDR1 DFQATT and CDR2 SNEGSKA (reference sequence). This CDR3 has 14 residues.

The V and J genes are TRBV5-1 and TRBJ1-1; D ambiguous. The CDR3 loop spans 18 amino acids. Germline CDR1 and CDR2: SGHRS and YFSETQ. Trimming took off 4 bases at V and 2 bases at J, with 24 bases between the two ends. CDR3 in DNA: TGCGCCAGCAGCCCGTTAATGACCCCAGGACGTGGAAACACTGAAGCTTTCTTT. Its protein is CASSPLMTPGRGNTEAFF.

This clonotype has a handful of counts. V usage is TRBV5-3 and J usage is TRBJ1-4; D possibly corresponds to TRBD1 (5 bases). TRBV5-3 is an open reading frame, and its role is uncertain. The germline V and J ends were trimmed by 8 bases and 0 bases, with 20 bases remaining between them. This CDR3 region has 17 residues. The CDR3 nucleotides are TGTGCCAGCAGTTCTCGGGGGACCTATGCAACTAATGAAAAACTGTTTTTT. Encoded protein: CASSSRGTYATNEKLFF.

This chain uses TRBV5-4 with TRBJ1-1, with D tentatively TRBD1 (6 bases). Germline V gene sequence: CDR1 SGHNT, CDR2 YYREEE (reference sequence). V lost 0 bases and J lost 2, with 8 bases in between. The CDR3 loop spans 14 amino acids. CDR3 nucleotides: TGTGCCAGCAGCTTGGTGGACAGTAACACTGAAGCTTTCTTT. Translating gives CASSLVDSNTEAFF.

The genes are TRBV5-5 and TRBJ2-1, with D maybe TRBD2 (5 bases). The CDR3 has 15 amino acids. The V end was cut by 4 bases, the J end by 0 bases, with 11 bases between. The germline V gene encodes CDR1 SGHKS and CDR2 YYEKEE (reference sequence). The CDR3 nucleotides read TGTGCCAGCAGCCGGGAAGGTAGCTCCTACAATGAGCAGTTCTTC. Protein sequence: CASSREGSSYNEQFF.

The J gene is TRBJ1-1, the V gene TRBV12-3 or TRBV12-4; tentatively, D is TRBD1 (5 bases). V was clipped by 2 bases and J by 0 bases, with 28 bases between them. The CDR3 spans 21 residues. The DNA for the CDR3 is TGTGCCAGCAGTTTACGCCCGCTCGGGGCCAGACAACCGATCCTGAACACTGAAGCTTTCTTT. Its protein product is CASSLRPLGARQPILNTEAFF.

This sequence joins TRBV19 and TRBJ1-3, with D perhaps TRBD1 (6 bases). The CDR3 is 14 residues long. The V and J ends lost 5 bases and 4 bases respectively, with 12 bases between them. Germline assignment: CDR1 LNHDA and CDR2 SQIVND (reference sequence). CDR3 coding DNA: TGTGCCAGTAGTTCACAGGGAGGAGGAAACACCATATATTTT. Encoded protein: CASSSQGGGNTIYF.

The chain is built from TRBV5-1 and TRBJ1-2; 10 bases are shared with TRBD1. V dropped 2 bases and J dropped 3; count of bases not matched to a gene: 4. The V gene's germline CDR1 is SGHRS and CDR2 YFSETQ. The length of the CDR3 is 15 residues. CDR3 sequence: CASSLGQGDYYGYTF. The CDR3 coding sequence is TGCGCCAGCAGCTTAGGACAGGGGGACTACTATGGCTACACCTTC.

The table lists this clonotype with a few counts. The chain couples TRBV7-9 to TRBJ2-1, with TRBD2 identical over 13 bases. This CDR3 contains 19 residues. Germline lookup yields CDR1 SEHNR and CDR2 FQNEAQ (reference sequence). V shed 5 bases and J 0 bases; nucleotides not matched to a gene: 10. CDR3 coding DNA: TGTGCCAGCAGCCCCCGGACTAGCGGGAGCTCTAGCTCCTACAATGAGCAGTTCTTC. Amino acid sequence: CASSPRTSGSSSSYNEQFF.

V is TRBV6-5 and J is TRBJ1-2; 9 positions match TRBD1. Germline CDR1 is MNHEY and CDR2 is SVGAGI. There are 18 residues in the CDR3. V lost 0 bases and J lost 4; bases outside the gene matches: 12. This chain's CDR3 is CASSYSQPGQGTFYGYTF. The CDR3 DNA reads TGTGCCAGCAGTTACTCGCAGCCGGGACAGGGAACCTTCTATGGCTACACCTTC.

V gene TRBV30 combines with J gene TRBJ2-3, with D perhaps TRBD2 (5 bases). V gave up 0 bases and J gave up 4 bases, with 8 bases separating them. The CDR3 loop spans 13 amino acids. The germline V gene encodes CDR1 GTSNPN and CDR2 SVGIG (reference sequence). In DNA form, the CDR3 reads TGTGCCTGGAGTGTACGGACTCCAGATACGCAGTATTTT. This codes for CAWSVRTPDTQYF.

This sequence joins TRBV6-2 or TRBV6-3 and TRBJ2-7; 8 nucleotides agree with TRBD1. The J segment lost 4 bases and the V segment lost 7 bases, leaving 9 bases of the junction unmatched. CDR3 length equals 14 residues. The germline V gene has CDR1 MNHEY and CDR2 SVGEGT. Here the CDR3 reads CASTGTGAIYEQYF. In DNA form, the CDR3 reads TGTGCCAGCACAGGGACAGGAGCAATTTACGAGCAGTACTTC.

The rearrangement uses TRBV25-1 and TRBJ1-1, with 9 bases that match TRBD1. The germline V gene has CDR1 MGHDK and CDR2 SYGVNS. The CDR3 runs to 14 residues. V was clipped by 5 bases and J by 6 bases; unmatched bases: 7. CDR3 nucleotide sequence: TGTGCCAGCAGTCCTACAGGGGGCGCCTCTGAAGCTTTCTTT. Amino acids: CASSPTGGASEAFF.

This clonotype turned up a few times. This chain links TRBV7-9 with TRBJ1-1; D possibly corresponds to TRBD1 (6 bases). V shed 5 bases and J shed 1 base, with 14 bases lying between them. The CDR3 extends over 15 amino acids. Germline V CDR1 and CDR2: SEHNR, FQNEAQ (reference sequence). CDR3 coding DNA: TGTGCCAGCAGCCGCCCCCGGGGGGCGAACACTGAAGCTTTCTTT. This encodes CASSRPRGANTEAFF.

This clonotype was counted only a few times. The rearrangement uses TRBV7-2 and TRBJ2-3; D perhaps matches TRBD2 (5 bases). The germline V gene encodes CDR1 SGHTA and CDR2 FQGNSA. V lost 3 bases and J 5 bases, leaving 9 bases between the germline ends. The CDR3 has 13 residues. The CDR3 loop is CASSFLGGDTQYF. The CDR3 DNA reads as TGTGCCAGCAGCTTCCTAGGAGGAGATACGCAGTATTTT.

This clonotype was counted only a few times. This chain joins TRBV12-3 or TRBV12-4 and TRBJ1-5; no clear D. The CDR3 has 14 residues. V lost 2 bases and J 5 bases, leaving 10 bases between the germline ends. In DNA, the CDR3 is TGTGCCAGCAGTTTAAAGGTGTCAGATCAGCCCCAGCATTTT. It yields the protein CASSLKVSDQPQHF.

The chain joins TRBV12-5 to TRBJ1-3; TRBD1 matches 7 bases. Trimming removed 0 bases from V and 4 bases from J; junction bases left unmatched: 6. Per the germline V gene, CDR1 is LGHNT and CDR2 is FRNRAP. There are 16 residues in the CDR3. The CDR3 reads CASGLVQGLQGNTIYF. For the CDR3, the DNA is TGTGCTAGTGGTTTGGTACAGGGGCTGCAAGGAAACACCATATATTTT.

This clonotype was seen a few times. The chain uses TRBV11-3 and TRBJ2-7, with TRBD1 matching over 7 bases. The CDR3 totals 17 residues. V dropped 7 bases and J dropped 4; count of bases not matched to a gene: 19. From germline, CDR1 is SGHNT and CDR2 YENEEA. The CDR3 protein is CASTYSDPGQAAYEQYF. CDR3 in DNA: TGTGCCAGCACCTATTCTGACCCCGGACAGGCCGCTTACGAGCAGTACTTC.

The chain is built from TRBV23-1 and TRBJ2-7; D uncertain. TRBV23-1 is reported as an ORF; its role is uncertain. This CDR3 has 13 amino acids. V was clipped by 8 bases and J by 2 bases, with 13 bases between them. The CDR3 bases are TGCGCCAGCGCCGGGCTACGGGCCTACGAGCAGTACTTC. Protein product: CASAGLRAYEQYF.